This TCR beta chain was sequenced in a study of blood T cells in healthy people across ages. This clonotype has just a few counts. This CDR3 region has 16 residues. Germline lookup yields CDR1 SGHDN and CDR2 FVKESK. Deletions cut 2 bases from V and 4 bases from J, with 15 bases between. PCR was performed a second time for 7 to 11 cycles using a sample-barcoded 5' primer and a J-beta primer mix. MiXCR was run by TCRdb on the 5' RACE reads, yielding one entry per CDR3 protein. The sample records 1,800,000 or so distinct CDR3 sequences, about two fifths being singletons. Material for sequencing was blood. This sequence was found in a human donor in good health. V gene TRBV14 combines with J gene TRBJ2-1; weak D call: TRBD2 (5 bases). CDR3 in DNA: TGTGCCAGCAGCCAATTGGGAGTCGCGAGGTACAATGAGCAGTTCTTC. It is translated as CASSQLGVARYNEQFF.